Listed below are T cell receptor beta chains from one sample, sequenced in a study of T cell repertoires in cytomegalovirus infection. MiXCR was run by TCRdb on the reads, yielding one entry per CDR3 protein. The sample lists hundreds of thousands of distinct CDR3 sequences, around a third occurring once. Which antigens these TCRs recognize remains unknown. Sequences were derived from cultured PBMCs, sampled from culture after CMV antigen stimulation. The source is a human donor in good health (CMV status not recorded). Some clones in this sample may be carry-over from other donors' samples. Both conserved end residues are part of each CDR3. D genes are given only for firm matches. Some rows mark clone size as missing; the rest say once, few, many or name a class of expanded clone.

CDR3aa: CASSLAWHPGHHF
CDR3nt: TGTGCCAGCAGTTTGGCTTGGCACCCGGGACACCACTTC
abundance: .
v_gene: TRBV28
j_gene: TRBJ1-2
d_gene: .

CDR3aa: CASSTILDTQYF
CDR3nt: TGTGCCAGCAGCACCATCTTAGATACGCAGTATTTT
abundance: .
v_gene: TRBV7-3
j_gene: TRBJ2-3
d_gene: .

CDR3aa: CASSPQDKGGQYF
CDR3nt: TGTGCCAGCAGCCCCCAAGATAAGGGTGGGCAGTACTTC
abundance: few
v_gene: TRBV7-2
j_gene: TRBJ2-7
d_gene: .

CDR3aa: CASSQDPEETTQYF
CDR3nt: TGTGCCAGCAGCCAAGATCCCGAGGAAACTACGCAGTACTTC
abundance: few
v_gene: TRBV4-2
j_gene: TRBJ2-7
d_gene: .

CDR3aa: CASSLDMGGDIQYF
CDR3nt: TGTGCCAGCAGCTTAGATATGGGAGGGGACATTCAGTACTTC
abundance: .
v_gene: TRBV11-2
j_gene: TRBJ2-4
d_gene: TRBD2

CDR3aa: CASTETGDGNTIYF
CDR3nt: TGTGCCAGTACGGAGACAGGGGACGGAAACACCATATATTTT
abundance: .
v_gene: TRBV19
j_gene: TRBJ1-3
d_gene: TRBD1

CDR3aa: CASSQVGSFDYTF
CDR3nt: TGCGCCAGCAGCCAAGTCGGAAGTTTTGACTACACCTTC
abundance: few
v_gene: TRBV4-1
j_gene: TRBJ1-2
d_gene: .

CDR3aa: CASSVLSGNEQFF
CDR3nt: TGTGCCAGCAGTGTCCTGTCCGGGAATGAGCAGTTCTTC
abundance: .
v_gene: TRBV2
j_gene: TRBJ2-1
d_gene: .

CDR3aa: CASSEWGLSSTDTQYF
CDR3nt: TGTGCCAGCAGTGAGTGGGGGCTGTCTAGCACAGATACGCAGTATTTT
abundance: .
v_gene: TRBV2
j_gene: TRBJ2-3
d_gene: .

CDR3aa: CASTPGPSIDQPQHF
CDR3nt: TGTGCCAGTACCCCGGGACCGTCGATTGATCAGCCCCAGCATTTT
abundance: .
v_gene: TRBV19
j_gene: TRBJ1-5
d_gene: .

CDR3aa: CAISESIQGGETQYF
CDR3nt: TGTGCCATCAGTGAGTCTATACAGGGAGGAGAGACCCAGTACTTC
abundance: few
v_gene: TRBV10-3
j_gene: TRBJ2-5
d_gene: .

CDR3aa: CASSPQGAGTVYEQYF
CDR3nt: TGTGCCAGCTCACCACAGGGGGCCGGGACAGTCTACGAGCAGTACTTC
abundance: .
v_gene: TRBV18
j_gene: TRBJ2-7
d_gene: TRBD1

CDR3aa: CASSQRGPDRGNSPLHF
CDR3nt: TGCGCCAGCAGCCAAAGGGGACCCGACAGGGGGAATTCACCCCTCCACTTT
abundance: .
v_gene: TRBV4-3
j_gene: TRBJ1-6
d_gene: TRBD1

CDR3aa: CASSSREAFF
CDR3nt: TGTGCCAGCAGTTCCAGGGAAGCTTTCTTT
abundance: .
v_gene: TRBV2
j_gene: TRBJ1-1
d_gene: .

CDR3aa: CASSLLAPSGGTDTQYF
CDR3nt: TGTGCCAGCAGTTTATTGGCCCCCAGCGGGGGGACAGATACGCAGTATTTT
abundance: few
v_gene: TRBV28
j_gene: TRBJ2-3
d_gene: TRBD2

CDR3aa: CASSLTDRGVDSPLHF
CDR3nt: TGTGCCAGCAGCTTAACCGACAGGGGGGTAGATTCACCCCTCCACTTT
abundance: .
v_gene: TRBV7-8
j_gene: TRBJ1-6
d_gene: TRBD1

CDR3aa: CASSAFSGANVLTF
CDR3nt: TGTGCCAGCAGCGCCTTCTCTGGGGCCAACGTCCTGACTTTC
abundance: .
v_gene: TRBV9
j_gene: TRBJ2-6
d_gene: .

CDR3aa: CASSKQGVGRDYGYTF
CDR3nt: TGTGCCAGCAGCAAACAGGGTGTAGGAAGAGACTATGGCTACACCTTC
abundance: few
v_gene: TRBV27
j_gene: TRBJ1-2
d_gene: .

CDR3aa: CASSELMWSTQHF
CDR3nt: TGTGCCAGCAGTGAACTCATGTGGTCGACTCAGCATTTT
abundance: .
v_gene: TRBV6-1
j_gene: TRBJ1-5
d_gene: .

CDR3aa: CASTLGGTEAFF
CDR3nt: TGTGCCAGCACCCTCGGGGGCACTGAAGCTTTCTTT
abundance: many
v_gene: TRBV12-3/TRBV12-4
j_gene: TRBJ1-1
d_gene: .

CDR3aa: CSASETPTDTQYF
CDR3nt: TGCAGTGCTAGTGAGACCCCCACAGATACGCAGTATTTT
abundance: .
v_gene: TRBV20-1
j_gene: TRBJ2-3
d_gene: .

CDR3aa: CSATRSGPDGELFF
CDR3nt: TGCAGTGCTACCAGATCCGGCCCAGACGGGGAGCTGTTTTTT
abundance: .
v_gene: TRBV20-1
j_gene: TRBJ2-2
d_gene: .

CDR3aa: CGAHPAGNSNQPQHF
CDR3nt: TGCGGTGCTCACCCAGCAGGGAATAGCAATCAGCCCCAGCATTTT
abundance: .
v_gene: TRBV20-1
j_gene: TRBJ1-5
d_gene: .

CDR3aa: CASTSVSGGTQPQHF
CDR3nt: TGTGCCAGCACCTCTGTAAGTGGAGGTACTCAGCCCCAGCATTTT
abundance: .
v_gene: TRBV6-1
j_gene: TRBJ1-5
d_gene: .

CDR3aa: CAISEQETEHYEQYF
CDR3nt: TGTGCCATCAGTGAGCAGGAGACAGAACACTACGAGCAGTACTTC
abundance: .
v_gene: TRBV10-3
j_gene: TRBJ2-7
d_gene: .

CDR3aa: CSARPSGPQVSGNTIYF
CDR3nt: TGCAGTGCTAGGCCATCCGGGCCTCAAGTCTCTGGAAACACCATATATTTT
abundance: .
v_gene: TRBV20-1
j_gene: TRBJ1-3
d_gene: .

CDR3aa: CASYDRAAGNTIYF
CDR3nt: TGTGCCAGCTATGACAGGGCGGCAGGAAACACCATATATTTT
abundance: .
v_gene: TRBV3-1
j_gene: TRBJ1-3
d_gene: TRBD1

CDR3aa: CASSLGGIGNQPQHF
CDR3nt: TGTGCCAGTAGTCTCGGGGGTATTGGAAATCAGCCCCAGCATTTT
abundance: few
v_gene: TRBV19
j_gene: TRBJ1-5
d_gene: .

CDR3aa: CSAPQGAHGYTF
CDR3nt: TGCAGTGCTCCCCAGGGGGCCCATGGCTACACCTTC
abundance: .
v_gene: TRBV20-1
j_gene: TRBJ1-2
d_gene: TRBD1

CDR3aa: CASTTRGSNYGYTF
CDR3nt: TGTGCCAGCACCACCAGGGGATCTAACTATGGCTACACCTTC
abundance: .
v_gene: TRBV6-1
j_gene: TRBJ1-2
d_gene: .

CDR3aa: CAVHRGSNQPQHF
CDR3nt: TGTGCCGTTCATAGGGGATCCAATCAGCCCCAGCATTTT
abundance: few
v_gene: TRBV6-1
j_gene: TRBJ1-5
d_gene: .

CDR3aa: CASSLGTQSNQPQHF
CDR3nt: TGTGCCAGCAGCTTGGGGACGCAGTCGAATCAGCCCCAGCATTTT
abundance: once
v_gene: TRBV5-5
j_gene: TRBJ1-5
d_gene: .

CDR3aa: CASGNSGGGDTQYF
CDR3nt: TGTGCCAGCGGCAATAGCGGTGGGGGAGATACGCAGTATTTT
abundance: .
v_gene: TRBV5-6
j_gene: TRBJ2-3
d_gene: .

CDR3aa: CASSAGTSGNTGELFF
CDR3nt: TGTGCCAGCAGTGCCGGGACTAGCGGGAACACCGGGGAGCTGTTTTTT
abundance: few
v_gene: TRBV6-1
j_gene: TRBJ2-2
d_gene: TRBD2

CDR3aa: CASSQVGQGTDTQYF
CDR3nt: TGTGCCAGCAGCCAAGTGGGTCAAGGCACAGATACGCAGTATTTT
abundance: .
v_gene: TRBV4-2
j_gene: TRBJ2-3
d_gene: .

CDR3aa: CASSSTPAVRSINGYTF
CDR3nt: TGTGCCAGCAGCTCCACCCCAGCAGTCCGCAGCATCAATGGCTACACCTTC
abundance: few
v_gene: TRBV5-4
j_gene: TRBJ1-2
d_gene: .

CDR3aa: CASRPGVGNEQFF
CDR3nt: TGTGCCAGCCGCCCGGGGGTGGGCAATGAGCAGTTCTTC
abundance: few
v_gene: TRBV27
j_gene: TRBJ2-1
d_gene: .

CDR3aa: CASSSKTGTISGANVLTF
CDR3nt: TGTGCCAGCAGCTCAAAGACAGGGACGATCTCTGGGGCCAACGTCCTGACTTTC
abundance: .
v_gene: TRBV7-9
j_gene: TRBJ2-6
d_gene: TRBD1

CDR3aa: CASVGSGEETQYF
CDR3nt: TGTGCCAGCGTGGGGAGCGGCGAAGAGACCCAGTACTTC
abundance: .
v_gene: TRBV7-9
j_gene: TRBJ2-5
d_gene: .

CDR3aa: CASRSSASGTDTQYF
CDR3nt: TGTGCCAGCAGGTCCTCGGCTAGCGGGACTGATACGCAGTATTTT
abundance: few
v_gene: TRBV6-6
j_gene: TRBJ2-3
d_gene: TRBD2

CDR3aa: CASSFEGVNTEAFF
CDR3nt: TGTGCCAGCAGTTTCGAGGGAGTGAACACTGAAGCTTTCTTT
abundance: .
v_gene: TRBV7-6
j_gene: TRBJ1-1
d_gene: .